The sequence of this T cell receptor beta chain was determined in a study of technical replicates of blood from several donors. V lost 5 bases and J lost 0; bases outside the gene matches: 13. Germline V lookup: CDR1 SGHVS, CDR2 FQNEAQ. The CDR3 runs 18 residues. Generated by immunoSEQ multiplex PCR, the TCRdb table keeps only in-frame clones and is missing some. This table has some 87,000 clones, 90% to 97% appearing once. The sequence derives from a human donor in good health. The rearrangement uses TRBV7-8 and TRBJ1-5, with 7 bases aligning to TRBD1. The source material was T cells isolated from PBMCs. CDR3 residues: CASSGKDRPPNSNQPQHF. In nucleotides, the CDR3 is TGTGCCAGCAGCGGAAAGGACAGGCCGCCGAATAGCAATCAGCCCCAGCATTTT.